The 31 T cell receptor beta chains in this list originate from one sample, sequenced in a study of Graves' ophthalmopathy and Graves' hyperthyroidism. RNA transcripts served as template for amplifying TCR beta CDR3 sequences. First-round RT-PCR used HTBI primers; second-round multiplex PCR followed. TCRdb ran MiXCR on the multiplex PCR reads and lists one entry per CDR3 protein. This repertoire shows 300,000 to 450,000 distinct CDR3 sequences, about 18% found once; its top ten account for 2.4%. Sequenced material: peripheral blood. The receptors here all came from an adult woman with stable Graves' hyperthyroidism.

At least ten counts were recorded for this clonotype. The chain joins TRBV24-1 to TRBJ2-2; D is unclear. The germline V and J ends were trimmed by 11 bases and 2 bases, with 14 bases remaining between them. Germline V gene lookup returns CDR1 KGHDR and CDR2 SFDVKD. The CDR3 totals 14 residues. As DNA, the CDR3 is TGTGCCATCCAGTCGACCGCTAACACCGGGGAGCTGTTTTTT. This encodes CAIQSTANTGELFF.

This clonotype showed up just a few times. The gene calls are TRBV30 and TRBJ2-7; possibly TRBD2 for D (6 bases). There are 14 residues in the CDR3. V lost 4 bases and J 2 bases, leaving 15 bases between the germline ends. Looked up from germline, CDR1 is GTSNPN and CDR2 is SVGIG (reference sequence). CDR3 coding DNA: TGTGCCTGGACCAGGAGGGGCAGGCCCTACGAGCAGTACTTC. It translates to CAWTRRGRPYEQYF.

This clonotype was detected ten times or more. The V call is TRBV28, the J call TRBJ2-7, with D unresolved. Trimming removed 7 bases from V and 2 bases from J, with 18 bases in between. The CDR3 totals 15 residues. The germline V gene has CDR1 MDHEN and CDR2 SYDVKM. CDR3 sequence reads: CASTQTTRTPYEQYF. Written as DNA, the CDR3 is TGTGCCAGCACCCAGACAACACGGACCCCCTACGAGCAGTACTTC.

This clonotype was picked up many times. This chain links TRBV2 with TRBJ2-2, with D unclear. The CDR3 loop spans 13 amino acids. The germline CDR1 and CDR2 sequences are SNHLY and FYNNEI. Trimming took off 6 bases at V and 2 bases at J, with 7 bases between the two ends. CDR3 nucleotides: TGTGCCAGCAGGGGTTTTAACACCGGGGAGCTGTTTTTT. It encodes CASRGFNTGELFF. Looking up the rest from reference TRBV2 and TRBJ2-2 gives the full variable domain: EPEVTQTPSHQVTQMGQEVILRCVPISNHLYFYWYRQILGQKVEFLVSFYNNEISEKSEIFDDQFSVERPDGSNFTLKIRSTKLEDSAMYFCASRGFNTGELFFGEGSRLTVL.

This chain links TRBV6-2 or TRBV6-3 with TRBJ2-7; 13 nucleotides match TRBD2. The CDR3 contains 15 residues. Losses at the gene ends were 6 bases for V and 5 bases for J; bases not matched to a gene: 7. CDR1 is MNHEY and CDR2 is SVGEGT in the germline V gene. CDR3 loop: CASSHGLAGVHEQYF. For the CDR3, the DNA is TGTGCCAGCAGCCATGGACTAGCGGGAGTCCACGAGCAGTACTTC.

This clonotype has at least ten counts. CDR3 bases: TGTGCCACCAGTGATTTGCACAGGGACAGATTATACGAGCAGTACTTC. Translating it yields CATSDLHRDRLYEQYF. The chain combines TRBV24-1 with TRBJ2-7; 7 positions match TRBD1. CDR1 and CDR2 from the germline V gene are KGHDR and SFDVKD. The CDR3 runs 16 residues. V shed 0 bases and J 4 bases; nucleotides not matched to a gene: 8.

CDR3 sequence reads: CASSESEGGSPLHF. DNA for the CDR3: TGCGCCAGCAGTGAGTCGGAGGGAGGCTCACCCCTCCACTTT. This chain connects TRBV10-2 to TRBJ1-6; D not certain. CDR1 and CDR2 (germline): WSHSY, SAAADI. The CDR3 has 14 residues. Trimming removed 0 bases at V and 10 bases at J, with 10 bases between.

This clonotype has at least ten counts. V gene TRBV20-1 combines with J gene TRBJ2-2, with 14 bases matching TRBD2. Germline CDR1 DFQATT, CDR2 SNEGSKA (reference sequence). CDR3 size: 18 residues. V gave up 0 bases and J gave up 6 bases; unmatched junction bases: 9. This CDR3 is CSAREMDGLAGGPGELFF. The CDR3 nucleotides read TGCAGTGCTAGAGAGATGGATGGACTAGCGGGAGGTCCCGGGGAGCTGTTTTTT.

This clonotype was observed many times. This chain uses TRBV12-3 or TRBV12-4 with TRBJ1-1; 9 bases are shared with TRBD1. Trimming cost V 4 bases and J 4 bases; bases outside gene matches: 4. CDR3 length equals 14 residues. The CDR3 protein is CASSSGQGITEAFF. The CDR3 bases are TGTGCCAGCAGTTCAGGACAGGGGATCACTGAAGCTTTCTTT.

This clonotype was counted at least ten times. The chain couples TRBV5-1 to TRBJ2-5, with D perhaps TRBD2 (6 bases). This CDR3 region has 12 residues. V was cut by 7 bases and J by 5 bases, with 12 bases left in between. CDR1 is SGHRS, CDR2 YFSETQ, per germline. The CDR3 nucleotides read TGCGCCAGCGGGACTCAGAGGGAGACCCAGTACTTC. Translation gives CASGTQRETQYF.

This clonotype was detected ten times or more. The rearrangement joins TRBV12-5 to TRBJ2-7, with D uncertain. V lost 4 bases to trimming and J lost 0 bases, with 19 bases between them. Germline V CDR1 and CDR2: LGHNT, FRNRAP. The CDR3 is made up of 17 amino acids. In nucleotides, the CDR3 is TGTGCTAGTGGTTCCCCACCCCCGTGGCGCCCCTCCTACGAGCAGTACTTC. Amino acid sequence: CASGSPPPWRPSYEQYF.

This clonotype was observed many times. This chain uses TRBV12-3 or TRBV12-4 with TRBJ1-5; D is unresolved. Trimming took off 1 base at V and 3 bases at J, with 7 bases between the two ends. CDR3 length: 14 residues. The CDR3 sequence: CASSLGEDNQPQHF. The CDR3 nucleotides are TGTGCCAGCAGTTTAGGGGAGGACAATCAGCCCCAGCATTTT.

This clonotype was detected many times. The chain links TRBV7-2 to TRBJ2-7; TRBD2 is a possible D gene (5 bases). V lost 1 base to trimming and J lost 3 bases, with 10 bases between them. The CDR3 spans 14 residues. Per the germline V gene, CDR1 is SGHTA and CDR2 is FQGNSA. The DNA of the CDR3 is TGTGCCAGCAGCTTAGAACTAGTTAACTACGAGCAGTACTTC. This sequence encodes CASSLELVNYEQYF.

This clonotype was recorded many times. This rearrangement joins TRBV18 to TRBJ2-5; 9 bases agree with TRBD2. Germline CDR1 and CDR2: KGHSH and LQKENI. CDR3 size: 15 residues. The V segment lost 3 bases and the J segment 4 bases; nucleotides outside the gene matches: 6. The CDR3 coding sequence is TGTGCCAGCTCACCCCAGGGACTAGCAGGAGAGACCCAGTACTTC. Amino acids: CASSPQGLAGETQYF.

The sample holds many counts of this clonotype. The genes are TRBV19 and TRBJ1-2; 8 nucleotides agree with TRBD1. With 3 bases clipped from V and 0 bases from J, the junction kept 6 bases outside the gene matches. Germline assignment: CDR1 LNHDA and CDR2 SQIVND (reference sequence). The CDR3 runs to 16 residues. The CDR3, as DNA: TGTGCCAGTAGTATCGGGACAGGTGAAGCTAACTATGGCTACACCTTC. It yields the protein CASSIGTGEANYGYTF.

This clonotype was found once. The final CDR3 position lacks the conserved phenylalanine or tryptophan, pointing to a likely read error. No DNA is shown, since the ends of the CDR3 on it are uncertain; the CDR3 is the one TCRdb lists. The V call is TRBV6-1, the J call TRBJ2-7; the table's D call, TRBD2, has no DNA check behind it. The CDR3 adds up to 12 amino acids, both ends counted. The germline V gene has CDR1 MNHNS and CDR2 SASEGT. CDR3 region: CASLAPAYEQCY.

The J gene is TRBJ2-5, the V gene TRBV27; TRBD2 matches at 8 bases. V was clipped by 3 bases and J by 3 bases; unmatched bases: 6. This CDR3 has 15 residues. Germline values: CDR1 MNHEY, CDR2 SMNVEV (reference sequence). The CDR3 loop is CASSFVPAGEETQYF. As DNA, the CDR3 is TGTGCCAGCAGTTTCGTTCCAGCGGGAGAAGAGACCCAGTACTTC.

The sample holds many counts of this clonotype. The rearrangement joins TRBV7-2 to TRBJ2-5; 10 bases align to TRBD2. The CDR3 length is 16 residues. From germline, CDR1 is SGHTA and CDR2 FQGNSA. V lost 5 bases, J lost 5 bases, and 11 bases stayed unmatched. The CDR3 DNA reads TGTGCCAGCAGCCGTTCACCTAGCGGGAGTGGGGAGACCCAGTACTTC. Protein sequence: CASSRSPSGSGETQYF.

This clonotype has ten or more counts. This rearrangement joins TRBV5-4 to TRBJ2-7, with 11 bases aligning to TRBD1. This CDR3 has 13 amino acids. With V trimmed by 3 bases and J by 6 bases, 2 bases remained unmatched. The germline CDR1 and CDR2 sequences are SGHNT and YYREEE (reference sequence). The DNA of the CDR3 is TGTGCCAGCAGCTGGACAGGGGGCGTCGAGCAGTACTTC. It translates to CASSWTGGVEQYF.

This clonotype was seen repeatedly, ten times or more. The genes are TRBV2 and TRBJ1-5; TRBD1 aligns across 10 bases. V lost 3 bases to trimming and J lost 4 bases; unmatched junction nucleotides: 9. Germline assignment: CDR1 SNHLY and CDR2 FYNNEI. This CDR3 contains 17 residues. The CDR3 coding sequence is TGTGCCAGCAGTGATTGGGGGGTGGGACAGGGGAATCAGCCCCAGCATTTT. Its protein is CASSDWGVGQGNQPQHF.

This clonotype was observed many times. The V call is TRBV5-1, the J call TRBJ1-5, with no clear D. Trimming cost V 0 bases and J 0 bases, with 7 bases left between them. Germline-derived CDR1 and CDR2 are SGHRS and YFSETQ. CDR3 size: 15 residues. The CDR3 bases are TGCGCCAGCAGCTTGGTCGGGGATAGCAATCAGCCCCAGCATTTT. It yields the protein CASSLVGDSNQPQHF.

This clonotype was detected only a few times. The V and J genes are TRBV4-3 and TRBJ1-3, with D unclear. Trimming removed 0 bases from V and 3 bases from J, with 12 bases in between. Germline V lookup: CDR1 LGHNA, CDR2 YSLEER. This CDR3 contains 16 residues. CDR3 bases: TGCGCCAGCAGCCAAGAGAACGGAGGCGGTGGAAACACCATATATTTT. Encoded protein: CASSQENGGGGNTIYF.

V and J are TRBV12-5 and TRBJ1-2, with D perhaps TRBD1 (6 bases). There are 13 residues in the CDR3. From germline, CDR1 is LGHNT and CDR2 FRNRAP. V shed 2 bases and J shed 3 bases, with 7 bases lying between them. CDR3: CASGLPGDYGYTF. DNA of the CDR3: TGTGCTAGTGGTTTGCCAGGGGACTATGGCTACACCTTC. The variable domain in full, with the rest retrieved from reference TRBV12-5 and TRBJ1-2, is DARVTQTPRHKVTEMGQEVTMRCQPILGHNTVFWYRQTMMQGLELLAYFRNRAPLDDSGMPKDRFSAEMPDATLATLKIQPSEPRDSAVYFCASGLPGDYGYTFGSGTRLTVV.

This clonotype was recorded many times. J is TRBJ1-1 and V is TRBV19; D may be TRBD1 (6 bases). Germline values: CDR1 LNHDA, CDR2 SQIVND (reference sequence). The CDR3 covers 14 residues. The V end lost 7 bases, the J end lost 5 bases, and 17 bases lay between the germline ends. CDR3 in amino acids: CASNTLQGRTEAFF. The DNA for the CDR3 is TGTGCCAGTAACACCCTACAGGGCCGGACTGAAGCTTTCTTT.

This clonotype was detected many times. This rearrangement joins TRBV15 to TRBJ2-2; D is perhaps TRBD2 (6 bases). The CDR3 has 12 amino acids. Trimming removed 8 bases at V and 15 bases at J, with 19 bases between. Germline CDR1 is LNHNV and CDR2 is YYDKDF (reference sequence). CDR3 nucleotides: TGTGCCACCGCGGGGCCGGGGTTGGTAGTGTTTTTT. Translation gives CATAGPGLVVFF.

In its sample, this clonotype was seen many times. The chain links TRBV12-3 or TRBV12-4 to TRBJ1-6; 8 bases match TRBD1. Trimming cost V 6 bases and J 7 bases; bases outside gene matches: 8. The length of the CDR3 is 15 residues. The DNA of the CDR3 is TGTGCCAGCAGGGACAGGGATCTGTACAATTCACCCCTCCACTTT. This sequence encodes CASRDRDLYNSPLHF.

The table lists this clonotype with many counts. The rearrangement uses TRBV5-5 and TRBJ1-5, with D unclear. This CDR3 is 13 amino acids long. Germline-derived CDR1 and CDR2 are SGHKS and YYEKEE (reference sequence). Trimming removed 1 base from V and 5 bases from J, with 7 bases in between. The CDR3 DNA follows: TGTGCCAGCAGCTTGTACAGTGATCAGCCCCAGCATTTT. It translates to CASSLYSDQPQHF.

This clonotype has at least ten counts. The V and J genes are TRBV18 and TRBJ1-5, with a weak D call TRBD1 (6 bases). V was clipped by 5 bases and J by 3 bases, with 11 bases between them. Looked up from germline, CDR1 is KGHSH and CDR2 is LQKENI. The CDR3 runs to 14 residues. This CDR3 reads CASSDSGVNQPQHF. In DNA, the CDR3 is TGTGCCAGCTCAGACTCAGGGGTCAATCAGCCCCAGCATTTT.

This clonotype was observed at least ten times. This chain joins TRBV7-2 and TRBJ2-7; D is uncertain. The germline V and J ends were trimmed by 1 base and 6 bases, with 13 bases remaining between them. The CDR3 covers 14 residues. Looked up from germline, CDR1 is SGHTA and CDR2 is FQGNSA. This CDR3 reads CASSLVAELGEQYF. CDR3 DNA: TGTGCCAGCAGCTTAGTTGCAGAACTGGGCGAGCAGTACTTC.

This clonotype was seen many times. The CDR3 reads CAWTDGYEQYF. CDR3 nucleotides: TGTGCCTGGACGGACGGCTACGAGCAGTACTTC. The genes are TRBV30 and TRBJ2-7; D is unresolved. This CDR3 has 11 residues. V lost 4 bases to trimming and J lost 3 bases, with 7 bases between them. Germline loops: CDR1 GTSNPN, CDR2 SVGIG (reference sequence).

CDR3 residues: CSARDEGGGQPQHF. The CDR3 nucleotides are TGCAGTGCTAGAGATGAAGGGGGCGGTCAGCCCCAGCATTTT. The gene calls are TRBV20-1 and TRBJ1-5, with TRBD1 matching over 7 bases. CDR3 size: 14 residues. CDR1 is DFQATT and CDR2 is SNEGSKA in the germline V gene (reference sequence). Trimming took 0 bases from V and 6 from J; bases not matched to a gene: 5.